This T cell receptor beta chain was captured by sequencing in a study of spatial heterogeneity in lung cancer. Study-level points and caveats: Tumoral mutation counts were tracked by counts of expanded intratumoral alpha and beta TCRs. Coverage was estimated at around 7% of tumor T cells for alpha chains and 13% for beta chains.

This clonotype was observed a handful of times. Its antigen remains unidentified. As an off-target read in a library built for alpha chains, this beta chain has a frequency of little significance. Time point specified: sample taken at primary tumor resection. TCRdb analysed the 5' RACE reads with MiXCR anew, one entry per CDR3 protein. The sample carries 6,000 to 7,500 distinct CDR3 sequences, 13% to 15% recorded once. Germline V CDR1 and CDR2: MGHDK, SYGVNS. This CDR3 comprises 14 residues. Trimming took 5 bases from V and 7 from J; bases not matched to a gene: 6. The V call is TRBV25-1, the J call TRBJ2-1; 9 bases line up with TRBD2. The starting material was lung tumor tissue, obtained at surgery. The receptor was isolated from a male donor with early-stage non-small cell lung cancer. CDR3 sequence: CASSRAGGGNEQFF. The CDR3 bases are TGTGCCAGCAGTAGAGCGGGAGGAGGAAATGAGCAGTTCTTC.